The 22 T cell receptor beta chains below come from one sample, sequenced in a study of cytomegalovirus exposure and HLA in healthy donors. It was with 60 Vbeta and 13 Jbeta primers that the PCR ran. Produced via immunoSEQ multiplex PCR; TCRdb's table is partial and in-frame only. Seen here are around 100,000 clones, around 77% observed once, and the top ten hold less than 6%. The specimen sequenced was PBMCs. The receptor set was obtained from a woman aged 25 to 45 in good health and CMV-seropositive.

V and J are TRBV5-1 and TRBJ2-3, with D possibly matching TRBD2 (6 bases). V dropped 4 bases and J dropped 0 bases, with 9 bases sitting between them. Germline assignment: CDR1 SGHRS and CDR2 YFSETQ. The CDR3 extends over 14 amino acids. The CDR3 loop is CASSRDSSTDTQYF. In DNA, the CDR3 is TGCGCCAGCAGCCGGGACTCTAGCACAGATACGCAGTATTTT.

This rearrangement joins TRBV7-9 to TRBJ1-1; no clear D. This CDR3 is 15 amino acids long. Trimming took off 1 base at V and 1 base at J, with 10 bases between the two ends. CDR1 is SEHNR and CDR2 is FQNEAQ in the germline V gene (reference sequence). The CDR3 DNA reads TGTGCCAGCAGCTTAGACCGCGGCGGGAACACTGAAGCTTTCTTT. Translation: CASSLDRGGNTEAFF.

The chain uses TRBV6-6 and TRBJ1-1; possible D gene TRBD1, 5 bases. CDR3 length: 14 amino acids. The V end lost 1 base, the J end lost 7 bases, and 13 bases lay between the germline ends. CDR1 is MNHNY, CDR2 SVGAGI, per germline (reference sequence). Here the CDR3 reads CASSYLAGDSEAFF. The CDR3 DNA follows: TGTGCCAGCAGTTACTTGGCAGGAGACAGTGAAGCTTTCTTT.

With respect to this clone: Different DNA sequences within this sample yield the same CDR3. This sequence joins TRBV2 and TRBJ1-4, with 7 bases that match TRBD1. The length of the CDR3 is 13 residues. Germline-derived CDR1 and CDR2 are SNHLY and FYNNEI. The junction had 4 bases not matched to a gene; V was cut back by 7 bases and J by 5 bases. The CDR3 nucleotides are TGTGCCAGCACGGGGACAGCGAATGAAAAACTGTTTTTT. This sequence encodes CASTGTANEKLFF.

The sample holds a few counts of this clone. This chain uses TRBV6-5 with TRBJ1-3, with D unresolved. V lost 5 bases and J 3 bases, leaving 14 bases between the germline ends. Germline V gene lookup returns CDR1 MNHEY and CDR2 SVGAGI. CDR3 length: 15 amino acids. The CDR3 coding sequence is TGTGCCAGCAGTACGAACATAGCGGGTGGAAACACCATATATTTT. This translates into CASSTNIAGGNTIYF.

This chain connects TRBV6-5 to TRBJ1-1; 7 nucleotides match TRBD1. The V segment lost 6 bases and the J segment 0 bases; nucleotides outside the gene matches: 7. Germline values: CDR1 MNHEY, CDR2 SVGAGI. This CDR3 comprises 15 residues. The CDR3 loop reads CASRGGSGMNTEAFF. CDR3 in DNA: TGTGCCAGCAGAGGGGGCTCGGGGATGAACACTGAAGCTTTCTTT.

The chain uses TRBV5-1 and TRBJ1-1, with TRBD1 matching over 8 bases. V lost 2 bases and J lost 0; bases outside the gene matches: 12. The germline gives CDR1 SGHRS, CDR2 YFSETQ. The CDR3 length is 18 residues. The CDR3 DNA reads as TGCGCCAGCAGCTTACTTAGGACAGGGAGAGATTTGAACACTGAAGCTTTCTTT. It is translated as CASSLLRTGRDLNTEAFF.

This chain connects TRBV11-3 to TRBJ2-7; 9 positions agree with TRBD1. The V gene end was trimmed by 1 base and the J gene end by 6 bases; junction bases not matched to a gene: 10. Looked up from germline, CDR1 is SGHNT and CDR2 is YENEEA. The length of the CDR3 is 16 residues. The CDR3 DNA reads TGTGCCAGCAGCTTAGGGACCGGGACAGGGATAGGCGAGCAGTACTTC. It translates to CASSLGTGTGIGEQYF.

CDR3 sequence (DNA): TGTGCCAGCAGCGTAGGGGGGGGACCTTCCACTTGGGACCCTTACAATGAGCAGTTCTTC. Its protein product is CASSVGGGPSTWDPYNEQFF. The genes are TRBV9 and TRBJ2-1; 7 bases map to TRBD2. The V segment lost 0 bases and the J segment 4 bases; nucleotides outside the gene matches: 19. The CDR3 runs to 20 residues. In germline, CDR1 is SGDLS, CDR2 YYNGEE.

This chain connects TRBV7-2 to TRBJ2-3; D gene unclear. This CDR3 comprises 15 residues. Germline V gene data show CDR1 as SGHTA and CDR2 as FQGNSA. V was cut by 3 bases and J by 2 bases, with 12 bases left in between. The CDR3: CASSLAVDDTDTQYF. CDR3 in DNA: TGTGCCAGCAGCTTGGCGGTGGATGACACAGATACGCAGTATTTT.

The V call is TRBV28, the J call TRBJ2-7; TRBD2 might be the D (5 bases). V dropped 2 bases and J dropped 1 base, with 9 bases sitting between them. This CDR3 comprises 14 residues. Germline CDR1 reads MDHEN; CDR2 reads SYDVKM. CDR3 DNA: TGTGCCAGCAGTTTACAGCGGATTTCCTACGAGCAGTACTTC. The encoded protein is CASSLQRISYEQYF.

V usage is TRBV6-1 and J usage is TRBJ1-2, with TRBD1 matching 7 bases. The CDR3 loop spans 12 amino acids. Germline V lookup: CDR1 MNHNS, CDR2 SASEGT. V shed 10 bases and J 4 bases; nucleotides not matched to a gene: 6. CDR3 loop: CATGQEPYGYTF. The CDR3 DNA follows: TGTGCCACCGGACAGGAGCCCTATGGCTACACCTTC.

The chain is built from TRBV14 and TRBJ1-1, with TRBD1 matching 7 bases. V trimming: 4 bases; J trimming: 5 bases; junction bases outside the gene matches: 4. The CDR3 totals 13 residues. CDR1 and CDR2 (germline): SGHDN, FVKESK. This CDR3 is CASSLQGYTEAFF. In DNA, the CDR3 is TGTGCCAGCAGCCTACAGGGGTATACTGAAGCTTTCTTT.

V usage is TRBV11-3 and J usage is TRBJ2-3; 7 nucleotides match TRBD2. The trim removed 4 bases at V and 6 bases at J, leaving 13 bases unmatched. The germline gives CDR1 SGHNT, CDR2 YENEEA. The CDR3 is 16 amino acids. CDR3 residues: CASSSLAEDPGDTQYF. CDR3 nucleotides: TGTGCCAGCAGCTCTCTAGCGGAGGACCCAGGGGATACGCAGTATTTT.

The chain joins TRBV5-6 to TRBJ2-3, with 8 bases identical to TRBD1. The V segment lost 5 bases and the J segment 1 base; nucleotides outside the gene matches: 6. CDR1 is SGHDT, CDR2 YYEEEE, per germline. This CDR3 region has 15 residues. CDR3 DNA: TGTGCCAGCAGGCAGACAGGGGACGGCACAGATACGCAGTATTTT. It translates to CASRQTGDGTDTQYF. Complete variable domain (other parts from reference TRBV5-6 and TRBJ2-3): DAGVTQSPTHLIKTRGQQVTLRCSPKSGHDTVSWYQQALGQGPQFIFQYYEEEERQRGNFPDRFSGHQFPNYSSELNVNALLLGDSALYLCASRQTGDGTDTQYFGPGTRLTVL.

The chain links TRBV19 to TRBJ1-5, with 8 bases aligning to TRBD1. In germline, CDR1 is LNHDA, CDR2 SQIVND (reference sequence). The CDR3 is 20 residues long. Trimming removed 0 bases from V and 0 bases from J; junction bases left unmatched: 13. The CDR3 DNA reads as TGTGCCAGTAGTATAGATTTTAGGGCAGGGGGCTCGTATAGCAATCAGCCCCAGCATTTT. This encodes CASSIDFRAGGSYSNQPQHF.

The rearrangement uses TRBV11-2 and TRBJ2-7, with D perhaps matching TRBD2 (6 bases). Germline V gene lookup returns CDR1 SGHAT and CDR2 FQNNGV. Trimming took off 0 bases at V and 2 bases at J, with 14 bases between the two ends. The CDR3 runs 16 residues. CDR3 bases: TGTGCCAGCAGCTTAGAGGGGACTCCAGCTCCCTACGAGCAGTACTTC. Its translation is CASSLEGTPAPYEQYF.

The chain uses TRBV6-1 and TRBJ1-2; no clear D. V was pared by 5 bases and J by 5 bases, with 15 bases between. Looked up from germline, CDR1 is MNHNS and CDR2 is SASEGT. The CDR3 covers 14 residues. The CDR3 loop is CASSPPGRPYGYTF. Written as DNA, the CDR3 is TGTGCCAGCAGTCCCCCAGGTAGGCCTTATGGCTACACCTTC.

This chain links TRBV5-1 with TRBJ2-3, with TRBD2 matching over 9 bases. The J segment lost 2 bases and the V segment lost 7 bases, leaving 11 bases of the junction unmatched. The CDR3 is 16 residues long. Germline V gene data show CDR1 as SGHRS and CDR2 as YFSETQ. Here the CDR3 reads CASHSPAGGPTDTQYF. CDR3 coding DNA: TGCGCCAGCCACTCCCCCGCGGGAGGGCCCACAGATACGCAGTATTTT.

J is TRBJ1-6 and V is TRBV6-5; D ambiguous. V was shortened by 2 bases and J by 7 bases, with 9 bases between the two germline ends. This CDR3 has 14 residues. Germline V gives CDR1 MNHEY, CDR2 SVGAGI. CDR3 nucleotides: TGTGCCAGCAGTTACAGCGTCGGGAATTCACCCCTCCACTTT. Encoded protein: CASSYSVGNSPLHF.

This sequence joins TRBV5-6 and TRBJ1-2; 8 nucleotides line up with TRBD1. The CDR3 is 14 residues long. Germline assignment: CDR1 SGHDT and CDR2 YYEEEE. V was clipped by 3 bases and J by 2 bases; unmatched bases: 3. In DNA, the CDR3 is TGTGCCAGCAGCTGGGACAGGTGGAACTATGGCTACACCTTC. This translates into CASSWDRWNYGYTF. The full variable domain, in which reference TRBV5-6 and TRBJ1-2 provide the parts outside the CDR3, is DAGVTQSPTHLIKTRGQQVTLRCSPKSGHDTVSWYQQALGQGPQFIFQYYEEEERQRGNFPDRFSGHQFPNYSSELNVNALLLGDSALYLCASSWDRWNYGYTFGSGTRLTVV.

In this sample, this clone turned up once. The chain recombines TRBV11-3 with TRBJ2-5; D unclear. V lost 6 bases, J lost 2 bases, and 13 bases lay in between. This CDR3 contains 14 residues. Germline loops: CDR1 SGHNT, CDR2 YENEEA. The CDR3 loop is CASRGRSYQETQYF. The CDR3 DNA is TGTGCCAGCAGGGGCAGGTCATATCAAGAGACCCAGTACTTC.